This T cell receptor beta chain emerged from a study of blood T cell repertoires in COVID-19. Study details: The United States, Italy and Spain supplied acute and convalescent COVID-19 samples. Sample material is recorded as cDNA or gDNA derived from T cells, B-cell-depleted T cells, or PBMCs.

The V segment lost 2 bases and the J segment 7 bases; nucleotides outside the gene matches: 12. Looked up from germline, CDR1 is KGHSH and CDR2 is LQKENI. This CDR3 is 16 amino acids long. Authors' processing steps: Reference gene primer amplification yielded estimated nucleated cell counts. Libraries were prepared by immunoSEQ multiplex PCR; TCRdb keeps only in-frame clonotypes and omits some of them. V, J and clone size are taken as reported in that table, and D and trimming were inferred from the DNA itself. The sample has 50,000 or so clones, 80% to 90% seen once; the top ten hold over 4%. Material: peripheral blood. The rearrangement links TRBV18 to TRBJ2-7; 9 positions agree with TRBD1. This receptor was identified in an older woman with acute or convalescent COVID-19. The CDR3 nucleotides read TGTGCCAGCTCACCAAGGTCGGGACAGGGCACTGGGGAGCAGTACTTC. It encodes CASSPRSGQGTGEQYF.